This TCR beta chain was retrieved from a study of T-cell reconstitution after alpha-beta-depleted transplantation in children. CDR3 length: 18 amino acids. Per germline, CDR1 SGDLS and CDR2 YYNGEE. V dropped 0 bases and J dropped 10; count of bases not matched to a gene: 15. The TCRbeta library was prepared with unique molecular identifiers. TCRdb reprocessed the PCR reads with MiXCR, giving one entry per CDR3 protein. The sample lists some 600,000 distinct CDR3 sequences; 10% to 15% were seen once. The chain links TRBV9 to TRBJ2-1; 11 bases align to TRBD2. Specimen: PBMCs, mostly from graft donor cells, collected 360 days after TCRalphabeta/CD19-depleted stem cell transplant. The TCR originated in a male patient under 18 who had a stem cell transplant for acute myeloid leukemia, so the T cells may come from the graft donor. The CDR3 DNA reads as TGTGCCAGCAGCGTAGTAAGTGACATGACTAGCGGGAAAGGAGAGCAGTTCTTC. Its translation is CASSVVSDMTSGKGEQFF.